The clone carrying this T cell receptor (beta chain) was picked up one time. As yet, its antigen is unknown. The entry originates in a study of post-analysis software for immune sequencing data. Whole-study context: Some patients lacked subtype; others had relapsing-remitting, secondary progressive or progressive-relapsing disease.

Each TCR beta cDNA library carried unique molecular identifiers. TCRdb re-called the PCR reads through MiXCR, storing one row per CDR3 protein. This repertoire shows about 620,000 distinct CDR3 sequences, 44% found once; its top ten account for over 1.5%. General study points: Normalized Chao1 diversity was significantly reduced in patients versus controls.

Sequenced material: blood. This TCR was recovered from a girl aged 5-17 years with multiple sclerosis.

The CDR3 DNA is TGTGCCAGCAGTAGACGACTAGCGGGAGACAACGAGCAGTACTTC. As protein: CASSRRLAGDNEQYF. V usage is TRBV27 and J usage is TRBJ2-5, with 12 bases aligning to TRBD2. The J call is doubtful: the DNA matches TRBJ2-7 better. Germline V CDR1 and CDR2: MNHEY, SMNVEV (reference sequence). CDR3 length equals 15 residues.